This TCR beta chain was recovered during a study of OX40 agonist ivuxolimab in advanced cancers. Measured with immunoSEQ multiplex PCR; TCRdb has only the in-frame clones, and not every one. Among approximately 40,000 clones listed, approximately 92% were seen once. Per germline, CDR1 PRHDT and CDR2 FYEKMQ (reference sequence). The CDR3 consists of 16 residues. Deletions cut 4 bases from V and 4 bases from J, with 19 bases between. The TCR sequence derives from an adult with an advanced solid tumor such as melanoma, head and neck, liver or kidney cancer. The sequencing here drew on CD4+ or CD8+ T cells sorted from blood, taken in a trial of the OX40 agonist ivuxolimab. The chain joins TRBV13 to TRBJ1-1; D remains ambiguous. CDR3 sequence reads: CASSSPDTDQTTEAFF. CDR3 nucleotide sequence: TGTGCCAGCAGCTCGCCCGACACAGACCAGACCACTGAAGCTTTCTTT.